The 30 T cell receptor beta chains listed next were all sequenced from one sample in a study of neoadjuvant anti-PD-1 for oral cavity cancer. Libraries were prepared by immunoSEQ multiplex PCR; TCRdb keeps only in-frame clonotypes and omits some of them. The sample has under 7,500 clones, roughly 50% seen once; the top ten hold about 27%. Sequenced here: tumor tissue, sampled before nivolumab (anti-PD-1) treatment. The receptors were gathered from a person aged 40 to 85 with oral cavity squamous cell carcinoma.

V gene TRBV19 combines with J gene TRBJ1-2; 7 bases map to TRBD1. The CDR3 loop spans 14 amino acids. Germline assignment: CDR1 LNHDA and CDR2 SQIVND (reference sequence). Trimming cost V 6 bases and J 3 bases; bases outside gene matches: 7. For the CDR3, the DNA is TGTGCCAGTAGAGAGACAGGGCAGGACTATGGCTACACCTTC. Protein sequence: CASRETGQDYGYTF.

This chain connects TRBV19 to TRBJ2-1, with D perhaps TRBD1 or TRBD2 (6 bases each). With 7 bases removed from V and 1 base from J, the gap between germline ends came to 20 bases. Germline CDR1 reads LNHDA; CDR2 reads SQIVND (reference sequence). This CDR3 has 17 residues. Here the CDR3 DNA reads TGTGCCAGTACGCCCCCTTGGGGGGCCGAATCCTACAATGAGCAGTTCTTC. Its protein is CASTPPWGAESYNEQFF.

This sequence joins TRBV6-4 and TRBJ2-2; 9 nucleotides line up with TRBD1. The CDR3 runs to 15 residues. V dropped 4 bases and J dropped 5; count of bases not matched to a gene: 5. From germline, CDR1 is MRHNA and CDR2 SNTAGT. The CDR3 region is CASSAGQGETGELFF. In nucleotides, the CDR3 is TGTGCCAGCAGTGCGGGACAGGGTGAAACCGGGGAGCTGTTTTTT.

This sequence joins TRBV5-1 and TRBJ1-5, with 8 nucleotides matching TRBD1. CDR3 length: 14 residues. CDR1 is SGHRS and CDR2 is YFSETQ in the germline V gene. The V and J ends lost 0 bases and 4 bases, in that order; junction bases with no gene match: 0. The CDR3 sequence: CASSLDRGNQPQHF. The CDR3 nucleotides are TGCGCCAGCAGCTTGGACAGGGGGAATCAGCCCCAGCATTTT.

This clone has more than one count but fewer than ten. The chain employs TRBV6-1 and TRBJ1-5; TRBD1 might be the D (6 bases). V dropped 2 bases and J dropped 0 bases, with 11 bases sitting between them. Germline CDR1 reads MNHNS; CDR2 reads SASEGT. This CDR3 spans 16 amino acids. The CDR3 loop reads CASSELTGYSNQPQHF. The DNA for the CDR3 is TGTGCCAGCAGTGAATTGACAGGATATAGCAATCAGCCCCAGCATTTT.

This sequence joins TRBV9 and TRBJ2-3, with TRBD2 as a possible D gene (5 bases). Germline lookup yields CDR1 SGDLS and CDR2 YYNGEE. V lost 3 bases to trimming and J lost 2 bases, with 16 bases between them. This CDR3 has 16 amino acids. CDR3 in amino acids: CASSGWEKVNTDTQYF. The CDR3 nucleotides are TGTGCCAGCAGCGGGTGGGAGAAGGTGAACACAGATACGCAGTATTTT.

This clone has a handful of counts. CDR3 in DNA: TGTGCCAGCAGTGTAACCCGGGACAGGGACCTAATAAGCGATGGCTACACCTTC. Amino acid sequence: CASSVTRDRDLISDGYTF. This chain uses TRBV2 with TRBJ1-2; 9 bases agree with TRBD1. Per the germline V gene, CDR1 is SNHLY and CDR2 is FYNNEI. Trimming cost V 4 bases and J 6 bases; bases outside gene matches: 18. The CDR3 loop spans 18 amino acids. Full variable domain (rest looked up from reference TRBV2 and TRBJ1-2): EPEVTQTPSHQVTQMGQEVILRCVPISNHLYFYWYRQILGQKVEFLVSFYNNEISEKSEIFDDQFSVERPDGSNFTLKIRSTKLEDSAMYFCASSVTRDRDLISDGYTFGSGTRLTVV.

The chain links TRBV5-1 to TRBJ2-7; the D is unclear. Germline V gene data show CDR1 as SGHRS and CDR2 as YFSETQ. The CDR3 is 13 amino acids. The V gene lost 0 bases and the J gene lost 2 bases, with 6 bases spanning the gap. The DNA of the CDR3 is TGCGCCAGCAGCTTGGACAGAACCTACGAGCAGTACTTC. Its translation is CASSLDRTYEQYF. The complete variable domain, with remaining parts taken from reference TRBV5-1 and TRBJ2-7, reads KAGVTQTPRYLIKTRGQQVTLSCSPISGHRSVSWYQQTPGQGLQFLFEYFSETQRNKGNFPGRFSGRQFSNSRSEMNVSTLELGDSALYLCASSLDRTYEQYFGPGTRLTVT.

There are a few counts of this clone. The CDR3 loop is CASSLRTGTTGELFF. CDR3 in DNA: TGTGCCAGCAGTTTAAGGACAGGGACCACCGGGGAGCTGTTTTTT. This chain connects TRBV27 to TRBJ2-2; 8 nucleotides agree with TRBD1. V dropped 2 bases and J dropped 4; count of bases not matched to a gene: 3. Germline CDR1 reads MNHEY; CDR2 reads SMNVEV (reference sequence). CDR3 length: 15 residues.

This clone was found once. The chain links TRBV7-2 to TRBJ1-4; 8 bases align to TRBD1. Germline lookup yields CDR1 SGHTA and CDR2 FQGNSA. CDR3 length equals 15 residues. V lost 6 bases to trimming and J lost 8 bases; unmatched junction nucleotides: 11. The CDR3 reads CASSRVRGLREKLFF. The CDR3 coding sequence is TGTGCCAGCAGTCGAGTCAGGGGGCTTCGAGAAAAACTGTTTTTT.

This chain links TRBV21-1 with TRBJ1-5; the table gives TRBD1 as D, unverified against the DNA. TRBV21-1 is marked as a pseudogene. This CDR3 is 13 amino acids long. DNA of the CDR3: TGTGCCAGCAGCAAGACCAGGGATCAGCCCCAGCATTTT. It yields the protein CASSKTRDQPQHF.

The sample holds a few counts of this clone. This chain connects TRBV6-5 to TRBJ1-2; D is ambiguous. V dropped 6 bases and J dropped 2 bases, with 7 bases sitting between them. Germline CDR1 is MNHEY and CDR2 is SVGAGI. The CDR3 sequence is 12 residues long. CDR3 in DNA: TGTGCCAGCAGGGAGCTGAACTATGGCTACACCTTC. It yields the protein CASRELNYGYTF.

The chain joins TRBV18 to TRBJ2-5, with D perhaps TRBD2 (5 bases). CDR1 is KGHSH and CDR2 is LQKENI in the germline V gene. This CDR3 is built from 14 residues. V shed 0 bases and J shed 5 bases, with 10 bases lying between them. CDR3 coding DNA: TGTGCCAGCTCACCACCAACCCGCGGGGAGACCCAGTACTTC. Residues: CASSPPTRGETQYF.

This clone occurred a few times. The CDR3 loop reads CASSLGTGWGTEAFF. The CDR3 DNA is TGTGCCAGCAGCCTCGGGACAGGGTGGGGCACTGAAGCTTTCTTT. The V gene is TRBV4-2, the J gene TRBJ1-1; TRBD1 agrees at 9 bases. The CDR3 spans 15 residues. The germline V gene has CDR1 LGHNA and CDR2 YNFKEQ. Trimming cost V 4 bases and J 4 bases; bases outside gene matches: 7.

By frequency in the sample, this clone is medium-sized. The chain is built from TRBV5-6 and TRBJ1-1; no firm D call. The germline V gene encodes CDR1 SGHDT and CDR2 YYEEEE. The CDR3 has 12 residues. The ends were cut back, 2 bases at V and 1 base at J, with 3 bases in the middle. As DNA, the CDR3 is TGTGCCAGCAGCTTCCGGAACACTGAAGCTTTCTTT. It codes for CASSFRNTEAFF.

The rearrangement uses TRBV11-2 and TRBJ2-1; D may be TRBD2 (5 bases). The V gene's germline CDR1 is SGHAT and CDR2 FQNNGV. Trimming left V 1 base short and J 0 bases short, with 10 bases between. The CDR3 runs to 16 residues. The CDR3, as DNA: TGTGCCAGCAGCTTAGTTGAACTAGACTCCTACAATGAGCAGTTCTTC. Amino acid sequence: CASSLVELDSYNEQFF. Drawing the rest from reference TRBV11-2 and TRBJ2-1, the complete variable domain is EAGVAQSPRYKIIEKRQSVAFWCNPISGHATLYWYQQILGQGPKLLIQFQNNGVVDDSQLPKDRFSAERLKGVDSTLKIQPAKLEDSAVYLCASSLVELDSYNEQFFGPGTRLTVL.

This clone was detected once. The chain is built from TRBV18 and TRBJ2-1; 10 nucleotides match TRBD2. V lost 2 bases to trimming and J lost 5 bases; unmatched junction nucleotides: 12. Germline V CDR1 and CDR2: KGHSH, LQKENI. The CDR3 is made up of 18 amino acids. The DNA of the CDR3 is TGTGCCAGCTCACCAATCGTGGTAGCGGGGGGCCCCAACAATGAGCAGTTCTTC. Its protein product is CASSPIVVAGGPNNEQFF. Supplemented by reference TRBV18 and TRBJ2-1, the full variable domain reads NAGVMQNPRHLVRRRGQEARLRCSPMKGHSHVYWYRQLPEEGLKFMVYLQKENIIDESGMPKERFSAEFPKEGPSILRIQQVVRGDSAAYFCASSPIVVAGGPNNEQFFGPGTRLTVL.

This clone was recorded a few times. This sequence joins TRBV30 and TRBJ1-3; 7 bases are a match to TRBD1. V was clipped by 3 bases and J by 6 bases; unmatched bases: 8. Germline values: CDR1 GTSNPN, CDR2 SVGIG (reference sequence). This CDR3 spans 14 amino acids. CDR3 region: CAWRPRGQENTIYF. Here the CDR3 DNA reads TGTGCCTGGAGACCAAGGGGGCAGGAAAACACCATATATTTT.

This clone was picked up a small number of times. The gene calls are TRBV9 and TRBJ1-3; D call uncertain. Per the germline V gene, CDR1 is SGDLS and CDR2 is YYNGEE. Deletions cut 0 bases from V and 4 bases from J, with 8 bases between. This CDR3 has 14 residues. The CDR3 protein is CASSVEPDGNTIYF. CDR3 sequence (DNA): TGTGCCAGCAGCGTAGAGCCAGACGGAAACACCATATATTTT.

The rearrangement uses TRBV7-8 and TRBJ2-5, with D unresolved. V lost 1 base to trimming and J lost 5 bases, with 8 bases between them. The CDR3 has 13 amino acids. Germline CDR1 SGHVS, CDR2 FQNEAQ. CDR3 sequence reads: CASSLGTRETQYF. CDR3 DNA sequence: TGTGCCAGCAGCTTAGGCACCCGGGAGACCCAGTACTTC.

The chain recombines TRBV30 with TRBJ1-1; D unclear. CDR1 is GTSNPN and CDR2 is SVGIG in the germline V gene (reference sequence). V was trimmed by 2 bases and J by 1 base, leaving 11 bases between them. This CDR3 region has 14 residues. The CDR3 DNA reads TGTGCCTGGAGTCCCGCCTACGCGAACACTGAAGCTTTCTTT. Translating gives CAWSPAYANTEAFF.

The table lists this clone with a few counts. V gene TRBV9 combines with J gene TRBJ2-2, with TRBD1 matching 8 bases. The germline CDR1 and CDR2 sequences are SGDLS and YYNGEE. After removal of 4 bases from V and 7 bases from J, the junction contained 9 bases not matched to a gene. The CDR3 spans 15 residues. The DNA of the CDR3 is TGTGCCAGCAGCCCCCGGACAGGGTGGTTCGGGGAGCTGTTTTTT. Translation: CASSPRTGWFGELFF.

The rearrangement joins TRBV7-2 to TRBJ2-4; perhaps D is TRBD1 or TRBD2 (5 bases each). Germline CDR1 and CDR2: SGHTA and FQGNSA. The CDR3 is 15 residues long. Trimming pared 8 bases from V and 0 bases from J, leaving 14 bases between. The CDR3 loop reads CASSLGALAKNIQYF. The CDR3 DNA sequence: TGTGCCAGCTCTCTCGGGGCCTTAGCCAAAAACATTCAGTACTTC.

The chain is built from TRBV7-9 and TRBJ2-1, with 7 bases aligning to TRBD2. The ends lost 6 bases at V and 12 bases at J; junction bases unmatched: 17. CDR3 length equals 15 residues. Germline assignment: CDR1 SEHNR and CDR2 FQNEAQ (reference sequence). Here the CDR3 reads CASSLSETSRNGQFF. In DNA form, the CDR3 reads TGTGCCAGCAGTCTAAGCGAGACTAGCCGGAACGGGCAGTTCTTC.

This chain connects TRBV2 to TRBJ2-1; D is perhaps TRBD2 (6 bases). This CDR3 spans 12 amino acids. The V and J ends lost 2 bases and 13 bases respectively, with 12 bases between them. Germline assignment: CDR1 SNHLY and CDR2 FYNNEI. In nucleotides, the CDR3 is TGTGCCAGCAGTGAACGAGCGGGTAGACAGTTCTTC. It yields the protein CASSERAGRQFF.

The V gene is TRBV5-4, the J gene TRBJ1-6; no definite D call. CDR1 and CDR2 from the germline V gene are SGHNT and YYREEE (reference sequence). V was trimmed by 0 bases and J by 7 bases, leaving 8 bases between them. This CDR3 is built from 14 residues. CDR3 sequence: CASSLGQFNSPLHF. The CDR3, as DNA: TGTGCCAGCAGCTTGGGGCAGTTCAATTCACCCCTCCACTTT.

V and J are TRBV15 and TRBJ1-3; D not resolved. CDR3 size: 13 residues. Germline CDR1 reads LNHNV; CDR2 reads YYDKDF (reference sequence). Trimming took off 3 bases at V and 2 bases at J, with 5 bases between the two ends. The CDR3, as DNA: TGTGCCACCAGCAGGGACCCTGGAAACACCATATATTTT. Residues: CATSRDPGNTIYF.

This clone was observed a handful of times. This chain connects TRBV27 to TRBJ1-1; possibly TRBD1 for D (5 bases). V lost 4 bases and J lost 1, with 16 bases in between. Germline-derived CDR1 and CDR2 are MNHEY and SMNVEV (reference sequence). The CDR3 is 16 amino acids. For the CDR3, the DNA is TGTGCCAGCAGTTCATCCGGGGGGGTTAAGAACACTGAAGCTTTCTTT. Amino acid sequence: CASSSSGGVKNTEAFF.

This chain joins TRBV19 and TRBJ2-7; 7 positions match TRBD1. J gave up 0 bases and V 5 bases, and 4 bases lay outside the gene matches. The CDR3 length is 14 residues. CDR1 LNHDA and CDR2 SQIVND come from the germline V gene (reference sequence). The CDR3 region has the DNA TGTGCCAGTAGTTGGACAGGCCGCTCCTACGAGCAGTACTTC. Residues: CASSWTGRSYEQYF.

The chain carries TRBV4-3 and TRBJ2-7; 7 nucleotides line up with TRBD1. The CDR3 loop spans 16 amino acids. In germline, CDR1 is LGHNA, CDR2 YSLEER. V trimming: 0 bases; J trimming: 2 bases; junction bases outside the gene matches: 7. CDR3 sequence reads: CASSQEAGGGTYEQYF. CDR3 bases: TGCGCCAGCAGCCAAGAGGCAGGGGGTGGGACCTACGAGCAGTACTTC.